The 9 T cell receptor beta chains presented below share a single source sample, sequenced in a study of shared clonotypes between healthy human individuals. The protocol was immunoSEQ multiplex PCR, while the TCRdb copy is restricted to in-frame clones and leaves out a portion. The data hold over a million clones, with around 82% observed a single time. Input material: memory CD4+ T cells from PBMCs. This sample's subset: CD45RA-negative fraction. The receptors shown here come from a man younger than 35 in good health. Some clones in this sample may be carry-over from other donors' samples.

V gene TRBV7-7 combines with J gene TRBJ1-5; 11 bases are shared with TRBD1. Germline CDR1 SSHAT, CDR2 FNYEAQ (reference sequence). Trimming took 2 bases from V and 5 from J; bases not matched to a gene: 11. The CDR3 is 18 residues long. CDR3 coding DNA: TGTGCCAGCAGCTTAAGTTGGGCCGGGACAGGGGGGGATCAGCCCCAGCATTTT. Translated, it gives CASSLSWAGTGGDQPQHF.

This chain joins TRBV6-1 and TRBJ2-7; perhaps TRBD1 as D (6 bases). Trimming removed 3 bases from V and 4 bases from J, with 13 bases in between. This CDR3 has 14 amino acids. The germline gives CDR1 MNHNS, CDR2 SASEGT. The chain's CDR3 is CASSEPRGRYEQYF. CDR3 sequence (DNA): TGTGCCAGCAGTGAGCCCAGGGGTAGGTACGAGCAGTACTTC.

The V call is TRBV28, the J call TRBJ1-1; 8 bases line up with TRBD1. The CDR3 contains 14 residues. With V trimmed by 7 bases and J by 3 bases, 7 bases remained unmatched. Looked up from germline, CDR1 is MDHEN and CDR2 is SYDVKM. The CDR3 loop reads CASTSGGADTEAFF. The DNA of the CDR3 is TGTGCCAGCACTTCAGGGGGCGCGGACACTGAAGCTTTCTTT.

J is TRBJ2-5 and V is TRBV5-1; 15 nucleotides match TRBD2. The CDR3 is 16 residues long. CDR1 is SGHRS, CDR2 YFSETQ, per germline. V lost 4 bases, J lost 5 bases, and 6 bases stayed unmatched. DNA for the CDR3: TGCGCCAGCAGCCTGGGACTAGCGGGAGGAGCGGAGACCCAGTACTTC. Protein product: CASSLGLAGGAETQYF.

V usage is TRBV2 and J usage is TRBJ2-7; possibly TRBD1 for D (6 bases). CDR3 length equals 14 residues. Trimming took 3 bases from V and 5 from J, leaving 14 bases between them. Germline V gene lookup returns CDR1 SNHLY and CDR2 FYNNEI. As DNA, the CDR3 is TGTGCCAGCAGTGATACAGGGAGCGGCAACGAGCAGTACTTC. It specifies CASSDTGSGNEQYF.

This clone was observed a handful of times. The chain carries TRBV5-1 and TRBJ2-3; 9 nucleotides align to TRBD1. V shed 0 bases, J shed 4 bases, and the junction held 6 bases outside the gene matches. The V gene's germline CDR1 is SGHRS and CDR2 YFSETQ. CDR3 length: 16 residues. The CDR3 here is CASSLGAQGASDTQYF. DNA for the CDR3: TGCGCCAGCAGCTTGGGAGCACAGGGGGCCTCAGATACGCAGTATTTT.

The CDR3 is CASSFRGNNEQFF. For the CDR3, the DNA is TGTGCCAGCAGCTTCCGGGGGAACAATGAGCAGTTCTTC. The genes are TRBV7-9 and TRBJ2-1; TRBD2 is a possible D gene (6 bases). The CDR3 runs 13 residues. The V end was cut by 3 bases, the J end by 5 bases, with 8 bases between. CDR1 is SEHNR, CDR2 FQNEAQ, per germline (reference sequence). The variable domain in full, completed from reference TRBV7-9 and TRBJ2-1, reads DTGVSQNPRHKITKRGQNVTFRCDPISEHNRLYWYRQTLGQGPEFLTYFQNEAQLEKSRLLSDRFSAERPKGSFSTLEIQRTEQGDSAMYLCASSFRGNNEQFFGPGTRLTVL.

The chain couples TRBV6-5 to TRBJ2-3, with 8 bases that match TRBD2. This CDR3 has 14 residues. V lost 5 bases, J lost 2 bases, and 3 bases stayed unmatched. The V gene's germline CDR1 is MNHEY and CDR2 SVGAGI. For the CDR3, the DNA is TGTGCCAGCAGTATTAGCGGGACCACAGATACGCAGTATTTT. Encoded protein: CASSISGTTDTQYF.

The V gene is TRBV5-1, the J gene TRBJ1-1; D ambiguous. The CDR3 covers 16 residues. The germline gives CDR1 SGHRS, CDR2 YFSETQ. Trimming pared 4 bases from V and 5 bases from J, leaving 21 bases between. The CDR3 sequence is CASSPRAEAFRTEAFF. The CDR3 DNA follows: TGCGCCAGCAGCCCCCGGGCAGAGGCCTTTCGGACTGAAGCTTTCTTT.